These 15 T cell receptor beta chains originate from one sample sequenced in a study of Ad26.COV2.S vaccination and SARS-CoV-2 variants (dated by TCRdb to about 2021). The intended sense of this specimen's treatment or condition label: roughly 18 received Ad26.COV2.S at low or high dose, single or two shots; about five received placebo; per-sample allocation not given. For vaccine and placebo recipients, the sequenced repertoires came from samples collected on day 63 after the first injection. Library construction relied on the immunoSEQ multiplex PCR assay. The source is immuneACCESS, and TCRdb retained only in-frame sequences with V and J called. Part of the clones is not carried over; for the studies checked, unresolved V genes explain less than half of this, and the remainder is unexplained. Across this sample there are around 300,000 clones, with less than 90% seen only once. The ten largest clones take up about 10% of the sample.

Sequencing used peripheral blood, obtained in a trial of Ad26.COV2.S vaccine versus placebo. The origin of the receptors is a person aged 18-60 years who received the Ad26.COV2.S COVID-19 vaccine or a placebo.

V and J are TRBV5-4 and TRBJ2-1; perhaps TRBD1 as D (6 bases). Per germline, CDR1 SGHNT and CDR2 YYREEE (reference sequence). Trimming cost V 0 bases and J 15 bases, with 13 bases left between them. The CDR3 is 12 amino acids. CDR3 bases: TGTGCCAGCAGCTTGGAGAGGGGGAAGGGGTTCTTC. Translation gives CASSLERGKGFF.

The chain uses TRBV6-2 or TRBV6-3 and TRBJ2-7; 7 bases are a match to TRBD2. Losses at the gene ends were 2 bases for V and 0 bases for J; bases not matched to a gene: 13. The CDR3 runs 18 residues. Per the germline V gene, CDR1 is MNHEY and CDR2 is SVGEGT. The CDR3 DNA reads TGTGCCAGCAGTTACCTACGCGGGAGTGGGTCCCTCTCCTACGAGCAGTACTTC. Its translation is CASSYLRGSGSLSYEQYF.

V usage is TRBV28 and J usage is TRBJ2-7; 7 bases are shared with TRBD1. The CDR3 totals 14 residues. The V gene's germline CDR1 is MDHEN and CDR2 SYDVKM. The V gene end was trimmed by 5 bases and the J gene end by 2 bases; junction bases not matched to a gene: 6. This CDR3 is CASSTGQATYEQYF. CDR3 nucleotide sequence: TGTGCCAGCAGTACAGGACAGGCAACCTACGAGCAGTACTTC.

The chain combines TRBV28 with TRBJ2-3; D may correspond to TRBD1 or TRBD2 (5 bases each). The V gene lost 5 bases and the J gene lost 3 bases, with 15 bases spanning the gap. Germline V gives CDR1 MDHEN, CDR2 SYDVKM. The CDR3 is 15 amino acids. CDR3 DNA: TGTGCCAGCAGTCCCCGTTGGGGGTTGACAGATACGCAGTATTTT. It encodes CASSPRWGLTDTQYF.

DNA for the CDR3: TGTGCCAGCAGCCAAAGGGACTCCACAGATACGCAGTATTTT. Protein product: CASSQRDSTDTQYF. J is TRBJ2-3 and V is TRBV16, with D perhaps TRBD2 (6 bases). V dropped 2 bases and J dropped 2 bases, with 8 bases sitting between them. This CDR3 spans 14 amino acids. Per the germline V gene, CDR1 is KGHSY and CDR2 is FQNENV.

This sequence joins TRBV13 and TRBJ1-2; TRBD1 agrees at 7 bases. Germline-derived CDR1 and CDR2 are PRHDT and FYEKMQ (reference sequence). The CDR3 covers 13 residues. V was clipped by 4 bases and J by 8 bases; unmatched bases: 7. DNA for the CDR3: TGTGCCAGCAGCTCCGGCAACAGGGGAGGCTACACCTTC. Amino acid sequence: CASSSGNRGGYTF.

Only one count was recorded for this clone. The V gene is TRBV10-3, the J gene TRBJ2-2; D remains ambiguous. Deletions cut 3 bases from V and 0 bases from J, with 8 bases between. The CDR3 totals 15 residues. Germline loops: CDR1 ENHRY, CDR2 SYGVKD. The CDR3 region has the DNA TGTGCCATCAGTGATTGGCTCGCGAACACCGGGGAGCTGTTTTTT. It specifies CAISDWLANTGELFF.

V and J are TRBV21-1 and TRBJ2-5; the table's D call, TRBD1, was not checked against the DNA. TRBV21-1 is tagged as a pseudogene. This CDR3 region has 16 residues. CDR3 protein: CASSKEGAEMQETQYF. DNA for the CDR3: TGTGCCAGCAGCAAGGAAGGGGCGGAGATGCAAGAGACCCAGTACTTC.

There are a few counts of this clone. The chain links TRBV11-2 to TRBJ2-7; 8 bases line up with TRBD2. V was pared by 1 base and J by 1 base, with 6 bases of the junction left unmatched. This CDR3 has 16 residues. The V gene's germline CDR1 is SGHAT and CDR2 FQNNGV. CDR3 amino acids: CASSLVAGLVSYEQYF. The CDR3 bases are TGTGCCAGCAGCTTAGTAGCGGGACTGGTTTCCTACGAGCAGTACTTC.

This sequence joins TRBV5-6 and TRBJ2-2; D uncertain. Germline-derived CDR1 and CDR2 are SGHDT and YYEEEE. The CDR3 covers 16 residues. Deletions cut 2 bases from V and 1 base from J, with 12 bases between. CDR3 in DNA: TGTGCCAGCAGCTTTGGGGTAATGGGGAACACCGGGGAGCTGTTTTTT. It codes for CASSFGVMGNTGELFF.

The V and J genes are TRBV5-4 and TRBJ1-1, with TRBD1 as a possible D gene (6 bases). V was clipped by 4 bases and J by 6 bases, with 22 bases between them. Germline V gives CDR1 SGHNT, CDR2 YYREEE (reference sequence). This CDR3 has 16 residues. The CDR3: CASSRESQIQGPEAFF. CDR3 sequence (DNA): TGTGCCAGCAGCCGCGAGAGTCAAATACAGGGCCCTGAAGCTTTCTTT.

The V gene is TRBV5-5, the J gene TRBJ1-6, with TRBD1 as a possible D gene (6 bases). The V and J ends lost 2 bases and 9 bases respectively, with 12 bases between them. The CDR3 extends over 14 amino acids. Germline-derived CDR1 and CDR2 are SGHKS and YYEKEE (reference sequence). This chain's CDR3 is CASSFSGEGSPLHF. The DNA of the CDR3 is TGTGCCAGCAGCTTCTCAGGGGAAGGTTCACCCCTCCACTTT.

Worth noting for this clone: The sample contains more than one DNA sequence encoding this CDR3. The CDR3 region has the DNA TGTGCCAGCAGTAGCGGCTACGAGCAGTACTTC. It encodes CASSSGYEQYF. V is TRBV12-3 or TRBV12-4 and J is TRBJ2-7; weak D call: TRBD2 (5 bases). The CDR3 covers 11 residues. V lost 5 bases to trimming and J lost 3 bases, with 5 bases between them.

This clone has more than one count but fewer than ten. The chain is built from TRBV4-3 and TRBJ1-5; D call uncertain. V was shortened by 0 bases and J by 0 bases, with 6 bases between the two germline ends. CDR3 length: 15 residues. Germline V gene lookup returns CDR1 LGHNA and CDR2 YSLEER. As DNA, the CDR3 is TGCGCCAGCAGCCAAGACTTTTATAGCAATCAGCCCCAGCATTTT. This codes for CASSQDFYSNQPQHF.

The chain combines TRBV24-1 with TRBJ2-7, with D possibly being TRBD2 (7 bases). This CDR3 spans 14 amino acids. Germline V gives CDR1 KGHDR, CDR2 SFDVKD. Trimming shortened V by 2 bases and J by 3 bases, and 10 bases separated the two germline ends. The CDR3, as DNA: TGTGCCACCAGTGATTCGGGGGGCCGCTACGAGCAGTACTTC. This gives the protein CATSDSGGRYEQYF.